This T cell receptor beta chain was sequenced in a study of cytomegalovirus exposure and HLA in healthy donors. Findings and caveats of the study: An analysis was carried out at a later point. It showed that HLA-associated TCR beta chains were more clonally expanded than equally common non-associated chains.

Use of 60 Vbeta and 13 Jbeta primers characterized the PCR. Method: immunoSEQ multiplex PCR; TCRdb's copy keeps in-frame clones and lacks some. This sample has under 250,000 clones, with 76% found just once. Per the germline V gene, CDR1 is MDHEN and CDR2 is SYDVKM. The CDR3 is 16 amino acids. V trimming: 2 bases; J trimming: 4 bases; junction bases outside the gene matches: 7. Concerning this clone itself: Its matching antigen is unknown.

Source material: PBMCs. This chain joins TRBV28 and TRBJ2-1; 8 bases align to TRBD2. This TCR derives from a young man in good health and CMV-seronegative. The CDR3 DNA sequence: TGTGCCAGCAGTTTAACCGGGAGGGCCACGTACAATGAGCAGTTCTTC. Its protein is CASSLTGRATYNEQFF. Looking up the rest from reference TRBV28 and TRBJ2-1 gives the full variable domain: DVKVTQSSRYLVKRTGEKVFLECVQDMDHENMFWYRQDPGLGLRLIYFSYDVKMKEKGDIPEGYSVSREKKERFSLILESASTNQTSMYLCASSLTGRATYNEQFFGPGTRLTVL.